The 17 T cell receptor beta chains given below trace back to one sample, sequenced in a study of human T cells and chemical hapten exposure. Each CDR3 protein is one row after TCRdb ran MiXCR on the RACE reads. This repertoire shows tens of thousands of distinct CDR3 sequences, about 9.6% found once; its top ten account for roughly 10%. Time point: pre-sensitization, week 0. Treatment described: therapeutic diphenylcyclopropenone sensitization with weekly scalp DPC. Unfractionated whole blood was the source of the extracted total RNA. The sample here was whole blood, taken in connection with sensitization to the hapten diphenylcyclopropenone (DPC). These receptors originate from a woman in her thirties with alopecia areata. Some clones in this sample may be carry-over from other donors' samples.

This clonotype was detected only a few times. The chain uses TRBV12-3 or TRBV12-4 and TRBJ1-2; 10 nucleotides align to TRBD1. With 5 bases clipped from V and 6 bases from J, the junction kept 6 bases outside the gene matches. The CDR3 is made up of 14 amino acids. The CDR3 reads CASSPAGTGDGYTF. DNA for the CDR3: TGTGCCAGCAGTCCCGCCGGGACAGGGGATGGCTACACCTTC.

In this sample, this clonotype turned up a few times. The chain is built from TRBV6-5 and TRBJ1-6, with D uncertain. This CDR3 region has 14 residues. Germline V gene lookup returns CDR1 MNHEY and CDR2 SVGAGI. Trimming removed 6 bases from V and 5 bases from J, with 11 bases in between. The CDR3 nucleotides read TGTGCCAGCAGCCGGGTAGGGAATAATTCACCCCTCCACTTT. Translated: CASSRVGNNSPLHF.

The chain recombines TRBV7-9 with TRBJ1-2; D perhaps matches TRBD1 (6 bases). Trimming cost V 5 bases and J 8 bases, with 18 bases left between them. CDR1 and CDR2 from the germline V gene are SEHNR and FQNEAQ (reference sequence). The CDR3 is made up of 14 amino acids. The CDR3 DNA follows: TGTGCCAGCAGCGAAGGACAGACCCGCATCGGCTACACCTTC. It translates to CASSEGQTRIGYTF.

This clonotype was detected only a few times. This CDR3 is missing its conserved last phenylalanine or tryptophan, likely due to a read error. J is TRBJ1-5 and V is TRBV20-1; possible D gene TRBD1, 6 bases. Germline values: CDR1 DFQATT, CDR2 SNEGSKA (reference sequence). CDR3 size: 19 residues. V was cut by 0 bases and J by 3 bases, with 24 bases left in between. CDR3 DNA: TGCAGTGCTAGAGATTACTATCAAGGGGGGGATGTGATCAATCAGCCCCAGCATTTG. Its protein product is CSARDYYQGGDVINQPQHL.

Many counts were recorded for this clonotype. V gene TRBV12-3 or TRBV12-4 combines with J gene TRBJ1-6; no firm D call. The CDR3 spans 14 residues. With 6 bases removed from V and 7 bases from J, the gap between germline ends came to 13 bases. The CDR3 DNA reads as TGTGCCAGCAGCCTCCGGGCAGGCAATTCACCCCTCCACTTT. This encodes CASSLRAGNSPLHF.

The chain joins TRBV18 to TRBJ1-4; no clear D gene. The CDR3 has 13 amino acids. V lost 2 bases, J lost 7 bases, and 8 bases lay in between. Germline V CDR1 and CDR2: KGHSH, LQKENI. The CDR3 loop reads CASSPGRGEKLFF. The DNA of the CDR3 is TGTGCCAGCTCACCAGGGCGTGGTGAAAAACTGTTTTTT.

The chain links TRBV6-1 to TRBJ1-1, with D tentatively TRBD1 (6 bases). This CDR3 is built from 14 residues. Germline lookup yields CDR1 MNHNS and CDR2 SASEGT. The V end lost 7 bases, the J end lost 1 base, and 13 bases lay between the germline ends. The CDR3 nucleotides are TGTGCCAGCATGCTAGGGGGACCGAACACTGAAGCTTTCTTT. Translating gives CASMLGGPNTEAFF.

The V call is TRBV20-1, the J call TRBJ2-3; D is perhaps TRBD1 or TRBD2 (5 bases each). The germline V gene encodes CDR1 DFQATT and CDR2 SNEGSKA (reference sequence). This CDR3 comprises 15 residues. V was cut by 5 bases and J by 1 base, with 16 bases left in between. CDR3 bases: TGCAGTGCTGGGGATCCCGGGACGCGCACAGATACGCAGTATTTT. Amino acids: CSAGDPGTRTDTQYF.

A few counts support this clonotype. The chain has TRBV28 and TRBJ2-3, with D tentatively TRBD1 (6 bases). Deletions cut 1 base from V and 2 bases from J, with 10 bases between. This CDR3 has 15 amino acids. Germline loops: CDR1 MDHEN, CDR2 SYDVKM. CDR3 loop: CASSLLQGFTDTQYF. The CDR3 region has the DNA TGTGCCAGCAGTTTATTACAGGGATTCACAGATACGCAGTATTTT.

V and J are TRBV7-2 and TRBJ1-3; D is perhaps TRBD1 (5 bases). Trimming stripped 5 bases from V and 3 bases from J, with 14 bases between. The CDR3 runs to 15 residues. Germline-derived CDR1 and CDR2 are SGHTA and FQGNSA. For the CDR3, the DNA is TGTGCCAGCAGCCCAAGTCAGGGTGTTGGAAACACCATATATTTT. Translated, it gives CASSPSQGVGNTIYF.

The chain carries TRBV20-1 and TRBJ2-1, with TRBD2 matching over 13 bases. V shed 3 bases, J shed 4 bases, and the junction held 3 bases outside the gene matches. The CDR3 is made up of 15 amino acids. Germline V gene lookup returns CDR1 DFQATT and CDR2 SNEGSKA (reference sequence). The CDR3 reads CSASSGLAGYNEQFF. As DNA, the CDR3 is TGCAGTGCTAGCTCGGGACTAGCGGGGTACAATGAGCAGTTCTTC.

The V and J genes are TRBV5-4 and TRBJ2-7, with D tentatively TRBD1 (7 bases). Trimming stripped 3 bases from V and 2 bases from J, with 12 bases between. This CDR3 is built from 14 residues. CDR1 is SGHNT, CDR2 YYREEE, per germline (reference sequence). The CDR3 sequence: CASSYGGTAYEQYF. CDR3 sequence (DNA): TGTGCCAGCAGCTACGGCGGGACAGCCTACGAGCAGTACTTC. Full variable domain (missing parts from reference TRBV5-4 and TRBJ2-7): ETGVTQSPTHLIKTRGQQVTLRCSSQSGHNTVSWYQQALGQGPQFIFQYYREEENGRGNFPPRFSGLQFPNYSSELNVNALELDDSALYLCASSYGGTAYEQYFGPGTRLTVT.

The chain carries TRBV29-1 and TRBJ1-5, with D possibly being TRBD1 (5 bases). Trimming shortened V by 6 bases and J by 7 bases, and 16 bases separated the two germline ends. CDR1 is SQVTM, CDR2 ANQGSEA, per germline. This CDR3 region has 13 residues. CDR3 bases: TGCAGCGTGGCGCCCGGGGCAGGGCAGCCCCAGCATTTT. Residues: CSVAPGAGQPQHF.

This chain connects TRBV11-2 to TRBJ2-3; D may be TRBD1 or TRBD2 (6 bases each). This CDR3 region has 15 residues. CDR1 is SGHAT and CDR2 is FQNNGV in the germline V gene. The V end lost 3 bases, the J end lost 6 bases, and 16 bases lay between the germline ends. CDR3 in amino acids: CASSLGGRFLDTQYF. Here the CDR3 DNA reads TGTGCCAGCAGCTTGGGGGGCCGATTTTTGGATACGCAGTATTTT. Drawing the rest from reference TRBV11-2 and TRBJ2-3, the complete variable domain is EAGVAQSPRYKIIEKRQSVAFWCNPISGHATLYWYQQILGQGPKLLIQFQNNGVVDDSQLPKDRFSAERLKGVDSTLKIQPAKLEDSAVYLCASSLGGRFLDTQYFGPGTRLTVL.

The V gene is TRBV19, the J gene TRBJ1-1, with D unresolved. The germline V and J ends were trimmed by 5 bases and 5 bases, with 12 bases remaining between them. The germline V gene encodes CDR1 LNHDA and CDR2 SQIVND (reference sequence). The CDR3 runs 13 residues. The CDR3 DNA reads as TGTGCCAGTAGTCCCTCCATAGGGACTGAAGCTTTCTTT. This translates into CASSPSIGTEAFF.

This clonotype has more than one count but fewer than ten. The J gene is TRBJ2-3, the V gene TRBV20-1, with 12 bases lining up with TRBD2. V lost 6 bases, J lost 3 bases, and 10 bases stayed unmatched. Germline CDR1 is DFQATT and CDR2 is SNEGSKA (reference sequence). The CDR3 has 16 amino acids. The CDR3 reads CSAVTTSGGKTDTQYF. In nucleotides, the CDR3 is TGCAGTGCCGTAACCACTAGCGGGGGGAAAACAGATACGCAGTATTTT.

This clonotype showed up just a few times. This chain joins TRBV4-3 and TRBJ2-1; a possible D gene is TRBD1 (5 bases). Between the trimmed V and J ends, which lost 0 bases and 13 bases, there was a span of 19 bases. The CDR3 contains 15 residues. Germline V CDR1 and CDR2: LGHNA, YSLEER. CDR3 residues: CASSQDQGRVGVQFF. In DNA, the CDR3 is TGCGCCAGCAGCCAAGATCAAGGCAGGGTTGGAGTCCAGTTCTTC.